The 10 T cell receptor beta chains reported below all come from one sample, sequenced in a study of response to subunit inactivated influenza vaccine. TCRdb re-called the RT-PCR reads through MiXCR, storing one row per CDR3 protein. This sample has hundreds of thousands of distinct CDR3 sequences, with 13% to 15% found just once. The sequenced sample was PBMCs from blood, obtained 14 to 15 days before vaccination. The source is a man aged 50 to 60 who received an inactivated influenza vaccine.

This clonotype has a count of ten or more. V is TRBV7-3 and J is TRBJ2-2; D may be TRBD2 (6 bases). The germline V gene encodes CDR1 SGHTA and CDR2 FQGTGA. The ends were cut back, 2 bases at V and 2 bases at J, with 6 bases in the middle. The CDR3 has 14 amino acids. CDR3 residues: CASSLGTNTGELFF. The CDR3 nucleotides read TGTGCCAGCAGCTTAGGGACTAACACCGGGGAGCTGTTTTTT.

This clonotype was picked up a small number of times. The chain couples TRBV5-1 to TRBJ2-7; TRBD1 aligns across 8 bases. This CDR3 is built from 15 residues. V lost 5 bases, J lost 4 bases, and 11 bases stayed unmatched. Germline CDR1 SGHRS, CDR2 YFSETQ. CDR3 region: CASSLFADREYEQYF. The CDR3 DNA reads TGCGCCAGCAGTTTATTCGCGGACAGGGAATACGAGCAGTACTTC.

A few counts support this clonotype. The V and J genes are TRBV9 and TRBJ2-1; TRBD2 matches at 13 bases. This CDR3 has 17 residues. V lost 3 bases to trimming and J lost 2 bases; unmatched junction nucleotides: 5. Per the germline V gene, CDR1 is SGDLS and CDR2 is YYNGEE. The DNA of the CDR3 is TGTGCCAGCAGCGGTCGACTAGCGGGAGGCCCCTACAATGAGCAGTTCTTC. Translation gives CASSGRLAGGPYNEQFF.

This clonotype has just a few counts. The chain recombines TRBV12-3 or TRBV12-4 with TRBJ2-2, with unresolved D. The CDR3 covers 15 residues. V was shortened by 6 bases and J by 4 bases, with 15 bases between the two germline ends. CDR3: CASSLSWGGTGELFF. CDR3 nucleotides: TGTGCCAGCAGCCTATCTTGGGGTGGCACCGGGGAGCTGTTTTTT.

There are a few counts of this clonotype. This rearrangement joins TRBV2 to TRBJ2-5; no clear D gene. With 4 bases removed from V and 5 bases from J, the gap between germline ends came to 14 bases. The V gene's germline CDR1 is SNHLY and CDR2 FYNNEI. The CDR3 totals 14 residues. For the CDR3, the DNA is TGTGCCAGCAGTGTGGGTGAGCTGAGGGAGACCCAGTACTTC. It codes for CASSVGELRETQYF.

This clonotype was seen only a few times. The CDR3 DNA reads as TGCAGTGCGAGCAACACAGCCCCGAACACCGGGGAGCTGTTTTTT. It yields the protein CSASNTAPNTGELFF. This chain uses TRBV20-1 with TRBJ2-2; D unresolved. The CDR3 is 15 amino acids. The V end lost 6 bases, the J end lost 0 bases, and 14 bases lay between the germline ends. The germline V gene encodes CDR1 DFQATT and CDR2 SNEGSKA (reference sequence).

This clonotype has a handful of counts. The chain combines TRBV28 with TRBJ1-6; tentatively, D is TRBD1 (5 bases). This CDR3 has 12 residues. Germline assignment: CDR1 MDHEN and CDR2 SYDVKM. Trimming stripped 8 bases from V and 12 bases from J, with 14 bases between. The DNA of the CDR3 is TGTGCCAGCTCTCCCAGGGCAATACCCCTCCACTTT. Its protein is CASSPRAIPLHF.

The chain carries TRBV6-5 and TRBJ2-7; TRBD1 matches 8 bases. Per germline, CDR1 MNHEY and CDR2 SVGAGI. The CDR3 totals 11 residues. After removal of 11 bases from V and 4 bases from J, the junction contained 4 bases not matched to a gene. Here the CDR3 DNA reads TGTGCCGCCACAGGGGGTTACGAGCAGTACTTC. This encodes CAATGGYEQYF.

This clonotype was detected a few times. This CDR3 reads CASSIHPGLAGLGANVLTF. CDR3 nucleotide sequence: TGTGCCAGCAGCATACACCCCGGACTAGCGGGGTTAGGGGCCAACGTCCTGACTTTC. This chain joins TRBV11-2 and TRBJ2-6; 12 bases align to TRBD2. Losses at the gene ends were 5 bases for V and 4 bases for J; bases not matched to a gene: 12. The CDR3 contains 19 residues. Germline-derived CDR1 and CDR2 are SGHAT and FQNNGV.

Note on this clonotype: At one end, the junction sequence differs from germline, possibly due to a read error. This chain connects TRBV6-2 or TRBV6-3 to TRBJ1-1; D is unclear. The germline CDR1 and CDR2 sequences are MNHEY and SVGEGT. This CDR3 has 13 residues. The CDR3 sequence: CASSPTVKTEAFF. The CDR3 DNA sequence: TGTGCCAGCAGTCCTACGGTGAAAACTGAAGCTTTCTTT.